What follows are 26 T cell receptor beta chains derived from one specimen sequenced in a study of beta chain features in type 1 diabetes. Expressed TCRB transcripts were sequenced, since all the RNA that had been isolated was reverse transcribed. Produced via immunoSEQ multiplex PCR; TCRdb's table is partial and in-frame only. In the table there are roughly 370,000 clones, about 14% of which are singletons. The sample was naive CD4+ T cells from blood. The source is a man aged 30 to 45 in good health.

V gene TRBV29-1 combines with J gene TRBJ1-2, with D uncertain. Germline V gene lookup returns CDR1 SQVTM and CDR2 ANQGSEA. CDR3 length equals 11 residues. V was trimmed by 3 bases and J by 9 bases, leaving 11 bases between them. Here the CDR3 reads CSVDSPSSYTF. CDR3 nucleotide sequence: TGCAGCGTTGACTCACCGTCTAGCTACACCTTC.

V and J are TRBV29-1 and TRBJ2-5; D unclear. The germline gives CDR1 SQVTM, CDR2 ANQGSEA. The CDR3 runs 12 residues. Trimming pared 7 bases from V and 2 bases from J, leaving 11 bases between. CDR3 sequence: CSASPVQETQYF. The DNA for the CDR3 is TGCAGCGCCTCGCCGGTACAAGAGACCCAGTACTTC.

This clone has just a few counts. The rearrangement links TRBV1 to TRBJ1-5. TRBV1 is a known pseudogene. The CDR3 loop spans 12 amino acids. The CDR3 region has the DNA TGCACCAGCAGCCACCGCAATCAGCCCCAGCATTTT. It specifies CTSSHRNQPQHF.

This clone was counted only a few times. The chain couples TRBV2 to TRBJ2-5, with D perhaps given as TRBD1 or TRBD2 (5 bases each). Trimming removed 3 bases at V and 4 bases at J, with 6 bases between. There are 12 residues in the CDR3. The germline CDR1 and CDR2 sequences are SNHLY and FYNNEI. Here the CDR3 DNA reads TGTGCCAGCAGTGAGAGGGGAGAGACCCAGTACTTC. As protein: CASSERGETQYF.

This clone has a handful of counts. The chain combines TRBV7-8 with TRBJ2-5; 8 nucleotides align to TRBD1. From germline, CDR1 is SGHVS and CDR2 FQNEAQ. V lost 5 bases, J lost 5 bases, and 4 bases stayed unmatched. This CDR3 is 13 amino acids long. CDR3 DNA: TGTGCCAGCAGCCCGGACAGGGCTGAGACCCAGTACTTC. This codes for CASSPDRAETQYF.

This clone was observed a few times. The junction departs from germline at one end; a sequencing error may be responsible. The J gene is TRBJ2-5, the V gene TRBV30; TRBD2 might be the D (6 bases). Germline values: CDR1 GTSNPN, CDR2 SVGIG (reference sequence). The CDR3 contains 15 residues. DNA of the CDR3: TGTGCCTGGAGACCTCCCGGGGGATTTCAAGAGGCCCAGTACTTC. Translation gives CAWRPPGGFQEAQYF.

The genes are TRBV9 and TRBJ2-5; D gene ambiguous. This CDR3 is 13 amino acids long. CDR1 is SGDLS, CDR2 YYNGEE, per germline. Trimming removed 3 bases at V and 4 bases at J, with 10 bases between. The CDR3 bases are TGTGCCAGCAGCGGATCCATAGGAGAGACCCAGTACTTC. Protein product: CASSGSIGETQYF.

With regard to this clone: Other DNA variants within this sample encode the same CDR3. This chain uses TRBV5-1 with TRBJ2-5; D is ambiguous. Germline V gene sequence: CDR1 SGHRS, CDR2 YFSETQ. There are 11 residues in the CDR3. V was trimmed by 0 bases and J by 5 bases, leaving 2 bases between them. The DNA of the CDR3 is TGCGCCAGCAGCTTGGCTGAGACCCAGTACTTC. The encoded protein is CASSLAETQYF.

This clone appeared a few times. The CDR3 sequence: CASSSFGAGSYNEQFF. The CDR3, as DNA: TGTGCCAGCAGCTCCTTTGGGGCGGGCTCCTACAATGAGCAGTTCTTC. The V and J genes are TRBV5-6 and TRBJ2-1, with D perhaps being TRBD1 or TRBD2 (5 bases each). Trimming removed 3 bases from V and 0 bases from J, with 13 bases in between. The CDR3 runs to 16 residues. In germline, CDR1 is SGHDT, CDR2 YYEEEE. Based on the CDR3 plus reference TRBV5-6 and TRBJ2-1, the full variable domain is DAGVTQSPTHLIKTRGQQVTLRCSPKSGHDTVSWYQQALGQGPQFIFQYYEEEERQRGNFPDRFSGHQFPNYSSELNVNALLLGDSALYLCASSSFGAGSYNEQFFGPGTRLTVL.

This clone turned up a few times. The chain is built from TRBV2 and TRBJ1-1; D uncertain. The CDR3 is made up of 14 amino acids. Germline-derived CDR1 and CDR2 are SNHLY and FYNNEI. Trimming took off 5 bases at V and 0 bases at J, with 10 bases between the two ends. CDR3 amino acids: CASSPGPMNTEAFF. Written as DNA, the CDR3 is TGTGCCAGCAGTCCCGGCCCCATGAACACTGAAGCTTTCTTT. Together with reference TRBV2 and TRBJ1-1, the CDR3 gives the full variable domain: EPEVTQTPSHQVTQMGQEVILRCVPISNHLYFYWYRQILGQKVEFLVSFYNNEISEKSEIFDDQFSVERPDGSNFTLKIRSTKLEDSAMYFCASSPGPMNTEAFFGQGTRLTVV.

The V call is TRBV9, the J call TRBJ2-2; maybe TRBD1 (6 bases). The CDR3 length is 18 residues. Germline CDR1 is SGDLS and CDR2 is YYNGEE. The V and J ends lost 2 bases and 5 bases respectively, with 22 bases between them. In DNA form, the CDR3 reads TGTGCCAGCAGCGTGATGAGGACCGGGACATGGAAGACCGGGGAGCTGTTTTTT. Translation: CASSVMRTGTWKTGELFF. The whole variable domain, filled in from reference TRBV9 and TRBJ2-2, reads DSGVTQTPKHLITATGQRVTLRCSPRSGDLSVYWYQQSLDQGLQFLIQYYNGEERAKGNILERFSAQQFPDLHSELNLSSLELGDSALYFCASSVMRTGTWKTGELFFGEGSRLTVL.

CDR3 sequence (DNA): TGCGCCAGCAGCCCCCCGGCCAGGGGATCGTTGGGTGAGCAGTTCTTC. The encoded protein is CASSPPARGSLGEQFF. This chain joins TRBV5-1 and TRBJ2-1; weak D call: TRBD1 (6 bases). The germline V gene has CDR1 SGHRS and CDR2 YFSETQ. This CDR3 has 16 residues. Trimming removed 4 bases at V and 9 bases at J, with 23 bases between.

This clone has a handful of counts. For the CDR3, the DNA is TGTGCCAGCAGCCTACGACTAGCGGGAACCCCCGGGGAGCTGTTTTTT. Its protein product is CASSLRLAGTPGELFF. The chain links TRBV4-2 to TRBJ2-2, with 11 bases aligning to TRBD2. In germline, CDR1 is LGHNA, CDR2 YNFKEQ. Trimming removed 4 bases from V and 6 bases from J; junction bases left unmatched: 7. CDR3 length: 16 residues.

V and J are TRBV25-1 and TRBJ1-5; no firm D call. V lost 4 bases, J lost 6 bases, and 13 bases lay in between. This CDR3 has 14 residues. Germline V lookup: CDR1 MGHDK, CDR2 SYGVNS. The CDR3 region has the DNA TGTGCCAGCAGTGCTCCGGGAGAGGGTCAGCCCCAGCATTTT. Translated: CASSAPGEGQPQHF.

A few counts support this clone. V gene TRBV10-3 combines with J gene TRBJ1-3; 7 bases fit TRBD1. After removal of 0 bases from V and 4 bases from J, the junction contained 6 bases not matched to a gene. Germline CDR1 is ENHRY and CDR2 is SYGVKD. The CDR3 spans 16 residues. CDR3 sequence (DNA): TGTGCCATCAGTGAGTCTACGCCGGGACAGGGAAACACCATATATTTT. Amino acid sequence: CAISESTPGQGNTIYF.

The chain employs TRBV27 and TRBJ2-7; D may match TRBD1 or TRBD2 (6 bases each). With 2 bases removed from V and 6 bases from J, the gap between germline ends came to 14 bases. In germline, CDR1 is MNHEY, CDR2 SMNVEV (reference sequence). CDR3 length equals 14 residues. For the CDR3, the DNA is TGTGCCAGCAGTTTAAGGGGGACTTCTGGCGAGCAGTACGTC. Amino acids: CASSLRGTSGEQYV.

V usage is TRBV11-2 and J usage is TRBJ2-1; D call uncertain. The germline V gene encodes CDR1 SGHAT and CDR2 FQNNGV. This CDR3 region has 12 residues. V was trimmed by 3 bases and J by 8 bases, leaving 8 bases between them. The DNA for the CDR3 is TGTGCCAGCAGCTTCTTTGAGGATGAGCAGTTCTTC. This encodes CASSFFEDEQFF.

This clone turned up a few times. The chain couples TRBV9 to TRBJ2-3; 13 nucleotides agree with TRBD2. Trimming at V came to 4 bases and at J to 1 base, leaving 3 bases not matched to a gene. Germline-derived CDR1 and CDR2 are SGDLS and YYNGEE. The CDR3 has 16 amino acids. The CDR3 nucleotides are TGTGCCAGCAGCCCGGGGACTAGCGGGGGCACAGATACGCAGTATTTT. Its translation is CASSPGTSGGTDTQYF.

V is TRBV7-2 and J is TRBJ2-5; the match to TRBD2 covers 8 bases. V trimming: 5 bases; J trimming: 1 base; junction bases outside the gene matches: 6. CDR1 and CDR2 from the germline V gene are SGHTA and FQGNSA. This CDR3 has 15 amino acids. This CDR3 is CASSVPRGGQETQYF. DNA for the CDR3: TGTGCCAGCAGCGTACCCCGGGGGGGCCAAGAGACCCAGTACTTC.

This chain links TRBV4-2 with TRBJ2-1; no firm D call. The germline V gene has CDR1 LGHNA and CDR2 YNFKEQ. Trimming cost V 1 base and J 8 bases, with 9 bases left between them. The CDR3 consists of 13 residues. The CDR3 loop reads CASSQAPIDEQFF. DNA of the CDR3: TGTGCCAGCAGCCAAGCACCCATCGATGAGCAGTTCTTC.

This sequence joins TRBV5-1 and TRBJ2-7; 9 nucleotides align to TRBD2. Germline loops: CDR1 SGHRS, CDR2 YFSETQ. The CDR3 has 14 residues. Unmatched junction bases numbered 5, after V lost 4 bases and J lost 3 bases. The CDR3 nucleotides read TGCGCCAGCAGCCAAGGGACTAGCCTCTACGAGCAGTACTTC. Translated, it gives CASSQGTSLYEQYF.

This clone was counted many times. The chain uses TRBV7-2 and TRBJ2-3; tentative D call: TRBD2 (7 bases). The CDR3 totals 13 residues. The V end lost 11 bases, the J end lost 7 bases, and 19 bases lay between the germline ends. The germline V gene has CDR1 SGHTA and CDR2 FQGNSA. In DNA form, the CDR3 reads TGTGCCTTGGGCGGGGGCCTGAGTCATACGCAGTATTTT. It codes for CALGGGLSHTQYF.

The genes are TRBV28 and TRBJ2-5; the D is unclear. Trimming cost V 10 bases and J 2 bases, with 17 bases left between them. Germline loops: CDR1 MDHEN, CDR2 SYDVKM. This CDR3 contains 14 residues. CDR3 protein: CATRTRSIQETQYF. The CDR3 nucleotides read TGTGCCACCCGCACCCGAAGTATACAAGAGACCCAGTACTTC.

The chain has TRBV5-4 and TRBJ2-7, with D possibly TRBD2 on 6 matching bases. The CDR3 has 16 amino acids. Germline V gene sequence: CDR1 SGHNT, CDR2 YYREEE (reference sequence). Deletions cut 0 bases from V and 9 bases from J, with 22 bases between. CDR3 residues: CASSLAERMGGPGQYV. The CDR3 DNA reads TGTGCCAGCAGCTTGGCCGAGAGAATGGGGGGACCTGGGCAGTACGTC.

The chain employs TRBV30 and TRBJ1-1; 7 nucleotides line up with TRBD1. The CDR3 spans 13 residues. V lost 5 bases to trimming and J lost 5 bases; unmatched junction nucleotides: 8. Germline CDR1 reads GTSNPN; CDR2 reads SVGIG (reference sequence). CDR3 loop: CAWRRGYSTEAFF. CDR3 coding DNA: TGTGCCTGGCGCAGGGGGTATAGTACTGAAGCTTTCTTT.

This chain links TRBV29-1 with TRBJ2-3; D could derive from TRBD1 or TRBD2 (5 bases each). This CDR3 region has 12 residues. Germline V gene lookup returns CDR1 SQVTM and CDR2 ANQGSEA. With 8 bases removed from V and 0 bases from J, the gap between germline ends came to 9 bases. The CDR3 region is CSTGGSTDTQYF. The CDR3 nucleotides are TGCAGCACAGGAGGTAGCACAGATACGCAGTATTTT.